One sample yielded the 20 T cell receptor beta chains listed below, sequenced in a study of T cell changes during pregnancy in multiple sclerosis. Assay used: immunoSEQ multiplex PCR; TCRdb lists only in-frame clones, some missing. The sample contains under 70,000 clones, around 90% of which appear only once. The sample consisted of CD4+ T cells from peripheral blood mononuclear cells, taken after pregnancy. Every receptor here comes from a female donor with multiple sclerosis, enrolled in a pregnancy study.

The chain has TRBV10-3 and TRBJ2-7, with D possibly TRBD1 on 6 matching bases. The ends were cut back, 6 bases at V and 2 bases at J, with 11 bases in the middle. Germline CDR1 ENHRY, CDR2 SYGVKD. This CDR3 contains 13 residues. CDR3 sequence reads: CAIRPGQPYEQYF. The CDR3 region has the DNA TGTGCCATCAGACCCGGACAGCCCTACGAGCAGTACTTC.

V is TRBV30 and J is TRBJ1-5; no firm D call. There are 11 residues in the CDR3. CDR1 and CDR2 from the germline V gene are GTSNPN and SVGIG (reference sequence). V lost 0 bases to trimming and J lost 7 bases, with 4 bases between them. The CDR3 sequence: CAWSVAQPQHF. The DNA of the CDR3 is TGTGCCTGGAGTGTAGCCCAGCCCCAGCATTTT. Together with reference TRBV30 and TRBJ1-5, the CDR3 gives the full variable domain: SQTIHQWPATLVQPVGSPLSLECTVEGTSNPNLYWYRQAAGRGLQLLFYSVGIGQISSEVPQNLSASRPQDRQFILSSKKLLLSDSGFYLCAWSVAQPQHFGDGTRLSIL.

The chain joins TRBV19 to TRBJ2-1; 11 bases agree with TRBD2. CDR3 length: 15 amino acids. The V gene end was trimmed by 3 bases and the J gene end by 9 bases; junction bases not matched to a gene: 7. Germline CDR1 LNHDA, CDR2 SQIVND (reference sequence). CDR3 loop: CASSITPSGRFEQFF. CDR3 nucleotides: TGTGCCAGTAGTATTACACCTAGCGGGAGGTTTGAGCAGTTCTTC.

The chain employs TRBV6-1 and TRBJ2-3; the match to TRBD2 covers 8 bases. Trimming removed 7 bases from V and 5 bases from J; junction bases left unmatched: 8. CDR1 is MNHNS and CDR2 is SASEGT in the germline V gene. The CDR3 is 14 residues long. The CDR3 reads CASKSSGRQDTQYF. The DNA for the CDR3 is TGTGCCAGCAAATCAAGCGGGAGACAAGATACGCAGTATTTT.

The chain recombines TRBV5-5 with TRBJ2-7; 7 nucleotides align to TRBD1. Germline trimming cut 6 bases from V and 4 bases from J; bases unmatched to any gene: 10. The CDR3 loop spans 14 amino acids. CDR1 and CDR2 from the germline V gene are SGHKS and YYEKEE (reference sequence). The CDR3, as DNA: TGTGCCAGCACCCCCAGGGGGACCCTATACGAGCAGTACTTC. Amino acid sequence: CASTPRGTLYEQYF.

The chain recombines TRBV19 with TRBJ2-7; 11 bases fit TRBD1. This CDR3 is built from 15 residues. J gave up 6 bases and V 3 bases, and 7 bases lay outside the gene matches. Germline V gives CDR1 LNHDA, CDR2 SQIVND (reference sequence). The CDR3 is CASSIGQGALGEQYF. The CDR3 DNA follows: TGTGCCAGTAGTATTGGACAGGGGGCGCTTGGCGAGCAGTACTTC.

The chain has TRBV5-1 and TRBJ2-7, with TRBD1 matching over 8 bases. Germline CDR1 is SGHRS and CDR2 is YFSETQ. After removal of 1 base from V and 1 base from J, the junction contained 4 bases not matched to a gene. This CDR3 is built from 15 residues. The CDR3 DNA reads TGCGCCAGCAGCTTGCTCCAGGGGGCATCCTACGAGCAGTACTTC. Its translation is CASSLLQGASYEQYF.

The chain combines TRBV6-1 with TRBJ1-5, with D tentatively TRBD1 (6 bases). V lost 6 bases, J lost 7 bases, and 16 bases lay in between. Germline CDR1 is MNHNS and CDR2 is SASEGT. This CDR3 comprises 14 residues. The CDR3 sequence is CASSQGGNGQPQHF. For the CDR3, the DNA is TGTGCCAGCAGCCAAGGGGGAAATGGCCAGCCCCAGCATTTT.

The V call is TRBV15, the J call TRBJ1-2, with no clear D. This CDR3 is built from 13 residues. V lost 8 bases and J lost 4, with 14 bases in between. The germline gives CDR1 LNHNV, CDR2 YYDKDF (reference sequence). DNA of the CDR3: TGTGCCACCGCAGTGAAGGCAGGCTATGGCTACACCTTC. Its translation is CATAVKAGYGYTF.

DNA of the CDR3: TGTGCCAGCAGCGTAGGGATTGGGACTGCCGCGTTCGGAGAAGCTTTCTTT. Translating gives CASSVGIGTAAFGEAFF. The V and J genes are TRBV9 and TRBJ1-1; D perhaps matches TRBD1 (5 bases). The CDR3 runs to 17 residues. V gave up 0 bases and J gave up 8 bases, with 23 bases separating them. The V gene's germline CDR1 is SGDLS and CDR2 YYNGEE.

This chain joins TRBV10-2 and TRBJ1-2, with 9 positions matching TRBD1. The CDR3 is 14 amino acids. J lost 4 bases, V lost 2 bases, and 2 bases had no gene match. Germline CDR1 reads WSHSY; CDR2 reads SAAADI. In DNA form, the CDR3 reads TGCGCCAGCAGTGAGGCGACAGGGGGCTATGGCTACACCTTC. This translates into CASSEATGGYGYTF.

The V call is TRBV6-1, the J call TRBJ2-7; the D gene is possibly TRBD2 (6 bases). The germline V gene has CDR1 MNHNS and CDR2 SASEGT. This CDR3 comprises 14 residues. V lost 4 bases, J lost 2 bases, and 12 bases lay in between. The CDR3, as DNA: TGTGCCAGCAGTGTGGAGACTAGTGCCTACGAGCAGTACTTC. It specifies CASSVETSAYEQYF.

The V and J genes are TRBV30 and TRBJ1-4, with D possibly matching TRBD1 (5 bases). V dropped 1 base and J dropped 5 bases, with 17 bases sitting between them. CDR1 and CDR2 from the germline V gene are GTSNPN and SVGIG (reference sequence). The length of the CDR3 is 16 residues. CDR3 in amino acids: CAWSGRPGKWNEKLFF. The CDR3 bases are TGTGCCTGGAGTGGGAGACCAGGGAAATGGAATGAAAAACTGTTTTTT.

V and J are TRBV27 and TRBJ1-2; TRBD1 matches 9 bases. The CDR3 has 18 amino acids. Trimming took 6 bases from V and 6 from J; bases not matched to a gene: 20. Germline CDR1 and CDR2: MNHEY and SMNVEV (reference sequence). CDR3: CASSLRWTGAPFTDGYTF. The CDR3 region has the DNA TGTGCCAGCAGCCTCAGATGGACAGGGGCCCCATTTACGGATGGCTACACCTTC.

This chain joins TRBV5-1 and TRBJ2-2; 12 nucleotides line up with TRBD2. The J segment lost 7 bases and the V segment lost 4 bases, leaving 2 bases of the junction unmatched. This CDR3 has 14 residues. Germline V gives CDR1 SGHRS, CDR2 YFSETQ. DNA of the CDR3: TGCGCCAGCAGCCGGACTAGCGGGGTCGGGGAGCTGTTTTTT. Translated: CASSRTSGVGELFF.

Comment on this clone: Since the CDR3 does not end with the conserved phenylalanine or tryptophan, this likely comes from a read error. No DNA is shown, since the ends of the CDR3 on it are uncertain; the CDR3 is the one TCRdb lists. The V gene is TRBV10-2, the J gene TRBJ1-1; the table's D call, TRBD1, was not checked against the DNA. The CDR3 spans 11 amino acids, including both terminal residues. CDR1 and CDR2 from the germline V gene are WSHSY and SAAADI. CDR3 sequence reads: CASSESKGLLG.

CDR3 nucleotides: TGTGCCAGCAGTGACCCAGGCCGGACAGCGGGGGGGTATAGCAATCAGCCCCAGCATTTT. Protein product: CASSDPGRTAGGYSNQPQHF. This sequence joins TRBV6-4 and TRBJ1-5; D might be TRBD1 (6 bases). CDR1 and CDR2 from the germline V gene are MRHNA and SNTAGT. The ends were cut back, 2 bases at V and 0 bases at J, with 23 bases in the middle. CDR3 length equals 20 residues.

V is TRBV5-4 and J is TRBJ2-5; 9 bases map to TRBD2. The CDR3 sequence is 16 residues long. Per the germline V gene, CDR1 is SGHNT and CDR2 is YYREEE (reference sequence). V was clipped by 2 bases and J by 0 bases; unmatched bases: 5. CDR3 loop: CASSFQRGANQETQYF. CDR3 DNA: TGTGCCAGCAGCTTCCAGCGGGGGGCTAACCAAGAGACCCAGTACTTC.

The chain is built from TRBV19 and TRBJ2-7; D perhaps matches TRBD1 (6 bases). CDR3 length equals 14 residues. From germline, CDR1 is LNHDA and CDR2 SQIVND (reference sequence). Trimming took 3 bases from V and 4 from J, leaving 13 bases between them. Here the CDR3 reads CASSMSSGEYEQYF. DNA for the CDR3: TGTGCCAGTAGTATGTCGTCAGGGGAGTACGAGCAGTACTTC.

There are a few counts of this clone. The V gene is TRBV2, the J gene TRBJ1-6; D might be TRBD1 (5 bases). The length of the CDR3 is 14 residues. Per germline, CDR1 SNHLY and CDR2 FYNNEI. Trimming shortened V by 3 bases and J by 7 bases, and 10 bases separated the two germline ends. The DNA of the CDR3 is TGTGCCAGCAGTGAGTCCAGGGCCAATTCACCCCTCCACTTT. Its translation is CASSESRANSPLHF.